This is a list of T cell receptor beta chains from one sample in a study of patients and donors after allogeneic stem cell transplantation. Each CDR3 protein is one row after TCRdb ran MiXCR on the RT-PCR reads. The sample records 920,000 or so distinct CDR3 sequences, 18% being singletons. The source material was blood, either unsorted or a sorted T cell fraction (not recorded which). The receptors shown here come from a human donor who was either an allogeneic HSCT recipient or a stem cell or donor lymphocyte infusion donor (not recorded which). It is not recorded whose cells these are; they may come from a transplant donor. The CDR3 runs from the conserved cysteine through the conserved F or W. The order of the fields is clone size, D gene, V gene, J gene, CDR3 DNA, CDR3 protein. The D gene is left open where the match is weak. Where a row states a size, it is once, few, many or the class of an expanded clone; other rows omit it.

>few|-|TRBV30|TRBJ2-1
TGTGCCTGGAGTGCCGCCCGTTCGGGGAAGCAGTTCTTC
CAWSAARSGKQFF
>few|TRBD1|TRBV10-3|TRBJ1-5
TGTGCCATCAGTGGGGACAGCAGCAATCAGCCCCAGCATTTT
CAISGDSSNQPQHF
>many|-|TRBV24-1|TRBJ1-2
TGTGCCACCAGCGATTCTAACTATGGCTACACCTTC
CATSDSNYGYTF
>-|-|TRBV10-3|TRBJ2-7
TGTGCCATCAGTGAGGCGGGTGTAAGGGTGGGCTCCTACGAGCAGTACTTC
CAISEAGVRVGSYEQYF
>-|TRBD1|TRBV12-3/TRBV12-4|TRBJ2-7
TGTGCCAGCACCCAAGAAGGGGGCCAGTTCTCCTACGAGCAGTACTTC
CASTQEGGQFSYEQYF
>many|TRBD2|TRBV5-1|TRBJ2-7
TGCGCCAGCAGCTGGACGACTAGCGGGATCTACGAGCAGTACTTC
CASSWTTSGIYEQYF
>-|TRBD1|TRBV5-1|TRBJ2-5
TGCGCCAGCAGCTTGGGGGACAGGAGCCAAGAGACCCAGTACTTC
CASSLGDRSQETQYF
>few|-|TRBV20-1|TRBJ2-1
TGCAGTGCCGGCCCCTTGTTCTTC
CSAGPLFF
>few|-|TRBV4-1|TRBJ1-2
TGCGCCAGCAGCCAAGAAGGGGGGCTTTTGGAGCTAAACTATGGCTACACCTTC
CASSQEGGLLELNYGYTF
>many|TRBD2|TRBV12-3/TRBV12-4|TRBJ2-1
TGTGCCAGCAGTCCCGCCCGGACTAGCGGGGTCAATGAGCAGTTCTTC
CASSPARTSGVNEQFF
>-|TRBD1|TRBV5-6|TRBJ1-4
TGTGCCAGCAGCCCTCGGACAGGAGGTTCAACTAATGAAAAACTGTTTTTT
CASSPRTGGSTNEKLFF
>-|-|TRBV5-6|TRBJ1-1
TGTGCCAGCAGCTTGGTGGGCAGAAGATTGAACACTGAAGCTTTCTTT
CASSLVGRRLNTEAFF
>few|-|TRBV11-2|TRBJ2-1
TGTGCCAGCAGCTTATGGGGAAGGGAGTTGGATGAGCAGTTCTTC
CASSLWGRELDEQFF
>-|-|TRBV15|TRBJ2-7
TGTGCCACCAGCACCTGGACGGAAGCCTACGAGCAGTACTTC
CATSTWTEAYEQYF
>-|-|TRBV2|TRBJ2-3
TGTGCCAGCAGTTTCCGGGGGGCGGTAGATACGCAGTATTTT
CASSFRGAVDTQYF
>few|-|TRBV12-3/TRBV12-4|TRBJ1-2
TGTGCCAGCAGCCCCTTACGGGGGGCCGGCTACACCTTC
CASSPLRGAGYTF
>few|-|TRBV4-3|TRBJ2-6
TGCGCCAGCAGCCAAGAACTGGGGGGCCACCTCCGGGGGGCCAACGTCCTGACTTTC
CASSQELGGHLRGANVLTF
>few|-|TRBV12-3/TRBV12-4|TRBJ1-4
TGTGCCAGCAGTTTTCGTCAAAATGAAAAACTGTTTTTT
CASSFRQNEKLFF